The 25 T cell receptor beta chains below come from one sample, sequenced in a study of T cells in localized non-small cell lung cancer. TCRdb's table, derived via immunoSEQ multiplex PCR, lists solely in-frame clones and lacks some. The sample has about 54,000 clones, around 83% seen once. The sequences come from peripheral blood, collected before any cancer treatment. The receptors were sampled from a female donor of 60 years or more with stage II squamous cell lung carcinoma.

For this clone: Other DNA sequences in the same sample also yield this CDR3. V usage is TRBV2 and J usage is TRBJ1-1; D remains unclear. With 6 bases removed from V and 0 bases from J, the gap between germline ends came to 8 bases. The germline V gene has CDR1 SNHLY and CDR2 FYNNEI. The CDR3 runs 13 residues. CDR3 in amino acids: CASRKGMNTEAFF. CDR3 DNA sequence: TGTGCCAGCAGAAAGGGCATGAACACTGAAGCTTTCTTT.

The chain couples TRBV9 to TRBJ2-1, with D unclear. The ends were cut back, 0 bases at V and 5 bases at J, with 12 bases in the middle. Germline CDR1 SGDLS, CDR2 YYNGEE. The CDR3 runs to 15 residues. CDR3 coding DNA: TGTGCCAGCAGCGTAGCCGGTAGGTCCCACAATGAGCAGTTCTTC. Its protein is CASSVAGRSHNEQFF.

This chain joins TRBV6-6 and TRBJ1-1, with 8 bases fitting TRBD1. This CDR3 has 12 amino acids. The ends lost 6 bases at V and 5 bases at J; junction bases unmatched: 2. Germline V lookup: CDR1 MNHNY, CDR2 SVGAGI (reference sequence). The CDR3 sequence: CASSRQGTEAFF. The CDR3 DNA sequence: TGTGCCAGCAGCAGACAGGGGACTGAAGCTTTCTTT.

This clone was seen ten or more times. The V and J genes are TRBV5-6 and TRBJ1-1; TRBD1 agrees at 10 bases. The CDR3 extends over 15 amino acids. Germline loops: CDR1 SGHDT, CDR2 YYEEEE. With 4 bases clipped from V and 6 bases from J, the junction kept 9 bases outside the gene matches. In DNA form, the CDR3 reads TGTGCCAGCAGCCTAACCGGGACAGGGGAGTCTGAAGCTTTCTTT. Translation gives CASSLTGTGESEAFF.

This sequence joins TRBV9 and TRBJ2-1; possible D gene TRBD2, 6 bases. Trimming removed 0 bases at V and 6 bases at J, with 16 bases between. Germline V lookup: CDR1 SGDLS, CDR2 YYNGEE. The CDR3 has 16 amino acids. The CDR3 loop reads CASSVDGGPGSNEQFF. The DNA for the CDR3 is TGTGCCAGCAGCGTAGACGGGGGTCCGGGGAGCAATGAGCAGTTCTTC.

The chain couples TRBV6-4 to TRBJ2-7; 10 nucleotides line up with TRBD1. The CDR3 extends over 13 amino acids. The germline CDR1 and CDR2 sequences are MRHNA and SNTAGT. V lost 4 bases, J lost 7 bases, and 4 bases stayed unmatched. CDR3: CASSVDRGQEQYF. DNA of the CDR3: TGTGCCAGCAGTGTAGACAGGGGGCAGGAGCAGTACTTC.

The V gene is TRBV9, the J gene TRBJ2-1; perhaps TRBD2 as D (6 bases). Germline V gives CDR1 SGDLS, CDR2 YYNGEE. The CDR3 covers 15 residues. V lost 3 bases and J lost 6, with 16 bases in between. The CDR3 loop reads CASSGRLGHFNEQFF. The CDR3 DNA follows: TGTGCCAGCAGCGGAAGACTAGGCCATTTCAATGAGCAGTTCTTC.

This chain uses TRBV19 with TRBJ1-2; maybe TRBD1 (6 bases). CDR1 is LNHDA, CDR2 SQIVND, per germline (reference sequence). The CDR3 runs to 13 residues. With 6 bases removed from V and 8 bases from J, the gap between germline ends came to 16 bases. CDR3 coding DNA: TGTGCCAGTAGCCTACAGGGCGGTGGCGGCTACACCTTC. It specifies CASSLQGGGGYTF. The variable domain in full, completed from reference TRBV19 and TRBJ1-2, reads DGGITQSPKYLFRKEGQNVTLSCEQNLNHDAMYWYRQDPGQGLRLIYYSQIVNDFQKGDIAEGYSVSREKKESFPLTVTSAQKNPTAFYLCASSLQGGGGYTFGSGTRLTVV.

The chain uses TRBV5-6 and TRBJ2-7; D is possibly TRBD2 (5 bases). The V gene's germline CDR1 is SGHDT and CDR2 YYEEEE. There are 11 residues in the CDR3. The germline V and J ends were trimmed by 5 bases and 5 bases, with 8 bases remaining between them. The CDR3 here is CASSPGDEQYF. The CDR3 DNA reads TGTGCCAGCAGTCCCGGGGACGAGCAGTACTTC.

The V gene is TRBV21-1, the J gene TRBJ2-7; the DNA was not compared with TRBD1, the D call given in the table. TRBV21-1 is a known pseudogene. This CDR3 region has 17 residues. CDR3 sequence: CASSKAPGTGRAYEQYF. CDR3 sequence (DNA): TGTGCCAGCAGCAAAGCGCCGGGGACAGGGCGGGCCTACGAGCAGTACTTC.

CDR3: CATTPGAGPYEQYF. The CDR3 DNA reads as TGTGCCACCACCCCGGGGGCGGGGCCCTACGAGCAGTACTTC. V usage is TRBV19 and J usage is TRBJ2-7, with D perhaps TRBD1 or TRBD2 (6 bases each). This CDR3 spans 14 amino acids. Trimming removed 10 bases from V and 2 bases from J, with 18 bases in between. In germline, CDR1 is LNHDA, CDR2 SQIVND (reference sequence).

The CDR3 region is CASSTAYGGDSYTF. The DNA for the CDR3 is TGTGCCAGTAGTACAGCCTATGGAGGAGATTCCTACACCTTC. The rearrangement joins TRBV19 to TRBJ1-2; no firm D call. Germline CDR1 LNHDA, CDR2 SQIVND (reference sequence). The CDR3 is 14 amino acids. V shed 4 bases and J shed 10 bases, with 19 bases lying between them. The variable domain in full, completed from reference TRBV19 and TRBJ1-2, reads DGGITQSPKYLFRKEGQNVTLSCEQNLNHDAMYWYRQDPGQGLRLIYYSQIVNDFQKGDIAEGYSVSREKKESFPLTVTSAQKNPTAFYLCASSTAYGGDSYTFGSGTRLTVV.

In its sample, this clone was seen a few times. The V call is TRBV19, the J call TRBJ1-1, with a tentative D call TRBD1 (5 bases). V lost 4 bases, J lost 1 base, and 10 bases lay in between. Per the germline V gene, CDR1 is LNHDA and CDR2 is SQIVND (reference sequence). The CDR3 is 14 amino acids. As DNA, the CDR3 is TGTGCCAGTAGTACGAGGGGAGAGAACACTGAAGCTTTCTTT. It encodes CASSTRGENTEAFF.

The chain employs TRBV27 and TRBJ1-1; D perhaps matches TRBD1 (6 bases). From germline, CDR1 is MNHEY and CDR2 SMNVEV (reference sequence). There are 14 residues in the CDR3. The V and J ends lost 6 bases and 0 bases respectively, with 11 bases between them. This CDR3 reads CASRSDSMNTEAFF. CDR3 sequence (DNA): TGTGCCAGCAGATCGGACAGCATGAACACTGAAGCTTTCTTT.

The genes are TRBV6-1 and TRBJ1-5, with TRBD1 as a possible D gene (6 bases). Germline V gives CDR1 MNHNS, CDR2 SASEGT. CDR3 length equals 15 residues. V was cut by 6 bases and J by 7 bases, with 19 bases left in between. CDR3 coding DNA: TGTGCCAGCAGGGCCCGGAGGGGGGGGCAACAGCCCCAGCATTTT. Its translation is CASRARRGGQQPQHF.

The V gene is TRBV21-1, the J gene TRBJ1-1. TRBV21-1 is described as a pseudogene. The CDR3 contains 12 residues. The DNA of the CDR3 is TGTGCCAGCAGCCCCCCGGGACCAGAAGCTTTCTTT. Amino acids: CASSPPGPEAFF.

This chain links TRBV5-6 with TRBJ1-1, with 7 bases matching TRBD1. This CDR3 has 15 amino acids. With 4 bases clipped from V and 0 bases from J, the junction kept 6 bases outside the gene matches. CDR1 is SGHDT, CDR2 YYEEEE, per germline. The CDR3 loop reads CASSPTGILNTEAFF. In DNA, the CDR3 is TGTGCCAGCAGCCCGACAGGGATATTGAACACTGAAGCTTTCTTT.

The V and J genes are TRBV2 and TRBJ1-5, with 10 bases matching TRBD1. This CDR3 region has 17 residues. The ends lost 4 bases at V and 2 bases at J; junction bases unmatched: 8. Germline V gene data show CDR1 as SNHLY and CDR2 as FYNNEI. The CDR3 sequence: CASSGRDRGVGNQPQHF. The CDR3 nucleotides read TGTGCCAGCAGTGGCCGGGACAGGGGTGTTGGCAATCAGCCCCAGCATTTT.

The V gene is TRBV18, the J gene TRBJ2-5; 7 nucleotides align to TRBD1. CDR3 size: 15 residues. CDR1 and CDR2 from the germline V gene are KGHSH and LQKENI. Trimming cost V 6 bases and J 4 bases; bases outside gene matches: 11. This CDR3 is CASSPQTGQTETQYF. Here the CDR3 DNA reads TGTGCCAGCTCTCCTCAGACAGGGCAAACAGAGACCCAGTACTTC.

The chain carries TRBV11-2 and TRBJ1-1, with TRBD1 as a possible D gene (5 bases). The germline V gene has CDR1 SGHAT and CDR2 FQNNGV. CDR3 length equals 13 residues. V lost 1 base to trimming and J lost 4 bases, with 7 bases between them. This CDR3 reads CASSLGGVTEAFF. The CDR3 DNA reads as TGTGCCAGCAGCTTAGGGGGGGTCACTGAAGCTTTCTTT. Using reference TRBV11-2 and TRBJ1-1 for the parts outside the CDR3, the full variable domain is EAGVAQSPRYKIIEKRQSVAFWCNPISGHATLYWYQQILGQGPKLLIQFQNNGVVDDSQLPKDRFSAERLKGVDSTLKIQPAKLEDSAVYLCASSLGGVTEAFFGQGTRLTVV.

The chain couples TRBV6-5 to TRBJ1-1; D call uncertain. The length of the CDR3 is 12 residues. V gave up 6 bases and J gave up 8 bases, with 13 bases separating them. Germline lookup yields CDR1 MNHEY and CDR2 SVGAGI. The CDR3: CASSYQYNEAFF. The CDR3 nucleotides are TGTGCCAGCAGCTACCAGTACAACGAAGCTTTCTTT.

The genes are TRBV5-1 and TRBJ2-5; D remains unclear. The CDR3 contains 13 residues. V lost 1 base, J lost 5 bases, and 9 bases lay in between. The germline V gene has CDR1 SGHRS and CDR2 YFSETQ. The CDR3: CASSLKLRETQYF. CDR3 DNA: TGCGCCAGCAGCTTGAAATTACGCGAGACCCAGTACTTC.

V usage is TRBV2 and J usage is TRBJ2-5, with 10 bases matching TRBD1. The CDR3 extends over 15 amino acids. The J segment lost 7 bases and the V segment lost 3 bases, leaving 8 bases of the junction unmatched. The germline V gene has CDR1 SNHLY and CDR2 FYNNEI. CDR3 residues: CASSEDRGGPRTQYF. CDR3 DNA: TGTGCCAGCAGTGAGGACAGGGGGGGGCCAAGGACCCAGTACTTC.

The rearrangement uses TRBV20-1 and TRBJ2-5; the match to TRBD2 covers 8 bases. From germline, CDR1 is DFQATT and CDR2 SNEGSKA (reference sequence). J was trimmed by 7 bases and V by 3 bases; bases with no gene match: 1. The CDR3 is 11 residues long. The chain's CDR3 is CSASGGGTQYF. CDR3 DNA sequence: TGCAGTGCTAGCGGGGGGGGGACCCAGTACTTC.

The V gene is TRBV19, the J gene TRBJ1-3; 8 nucleotides match TRBD1. This CDR3 contains 14 residues. The germline V gene encodes CDR1 LNHDA and CDR2 SQIVND (reference sequence). The V segment lost 7 bases and the J segment 0 bases; nucleotides outside the gene matches: 2. The CDR3 loop reads CASTTGASGNTIYF. CDR3 sequence (DNA): TGTGCCAGTACGACAGGGGCCTCTGGAAACACCATATATTTT.